Listed below are T cell receptor beta chains from one sample, sequenced in a study of blood T cells in healthy people across ages. TCRdb re-called the 5' RACE reads with MiXCR, one entry per CDR3 protein. The table lists over 700,000 distinct CDR3 sequences, 20% to 25% of them singletons, with more than 7.5% in the top ten. This sample was shared with a second study, whose subject was T cells of mothers and their children.

Sequences were obtained from blood. The receptor set was obtained from a boy aged 5-17 years in good health. Both conserved end residues are part of each CDR3. D genes are given only for firm matches. Some rows mark clone size as missing; the rest say once, few, many or name a class of expanded clone.

D gene,clone size,V gene,J gene,CDR3 DNA,CDR3 protein
TRBD2,.,TRBV2,TRBJ2-1,TGTGCCAGCAGTGCAGGGACTAGCAGAAACAATGAGCAGTTCTTC,CASSAGTSRNNEQFF
.,few,TRBV7-2,TRBJ2-5,TGTGCCAGCAGCCCCTCCGGGAAAACCGGGACCCAGTACTTC,CASSPSGKTGTQYF
TRBD2,.,TRBV6-5,TRBJ2-3,TGTGCCAGCAGTCATATAGCGGGTGGCACAGATACGCAGTATTTT,CASSHIAGGTDTQYF
.,.,TRBV7-2,TRBJ2-7,TGTGCCAGCAGCAACCAAGGTTCCTTTTTTAAGCAGTACTTC,CASSNQGSFFKQYF
.,many,TRBV6-1,TRBJ2-5,TGTGCCAGCAGTGAGATGCGAGAGACCCAGTACTTC,CASSEMRETQYF
TRBD1,.,TRBV20-1,TRBJ2-1,TGCAGTACGCCCCCACAGGGGATCTCCTACAATGAGCAGTTCTTC,CSTPPQGISYNEQFF
.,few,TRBV10-3,TRBJ2-7,TGTGCCATCAGTGAGTCGGATTCGAACTACGAGCAGTACTTC,CAISESDSNYEQYF
TRBD1,.,TRBV12-3/TRBV12-4,TRBJ2-7,TGTGCCAGCAGGGTAAGACAGGGGGCTGGTGAGCAGTACTTC,CASRVRQGAGEQYF
.,.,TRBV7-7,TRBJ2-2,TGTGCTGGCAGCGCCCGAGGTACCGGGGAGCTGTTTTTT,CAGSARGTGELFF
TRBD1,few,TRBV7-3,TRBJ2-7,TGTGCCAGCAGCTTTAACGGACAGGGGTCCTACGAGCAGTACTTC,CASSFNGQGSYEQYF
.,.,TRBV11-2,TRBJ2-7,TGTGCCAGCAGCCAGCAGGGGAGAACCATGGGAGAGCAGTACTTC,CASSQQGRTMGEQYF
.,few,TRBV29-1,TRBJ2-5,TGCAGCGTGGTGACGCGGCTGGGAGAGACCCAGTACTTC,CSVVTRLGETQYF
TRBD1,.,TRBV7-2,TRBJ1-1,TGTGCCAGCAGCGATACAGGGGCGAACACTGAAGCTTTCTTT,CASSDTGANTEAFF
.,.,TRBV7-3,TRBJ2-5,TGTGCCAGCAGCTTAAACGGGAGAGCCCAAGAGACCCAGTACTTC,CASSLNGRAQETQYF
TRBD2,few,TRBV10-3,TRBJ2-1,TGTGCCATCAGTGAGTTCGGTGCTCGCGGGGGAACAGCAGGTTTGAATGAGCAGTTCTTC,CAISEFGARGGTAGLNEQFF
.,.,TRBV6-5,TRBJ2-7,TGTGCCAGCAGCCGGAAGGACACGAGCTCCTACGAGCAGTACTTC,CASSRKDTSSYEQYF
TRBD2,few,TRBV20-1,TRBJ2-2,TGCAGTGCCCAGGGACTAGCGGGGGACAACACCGGGGAGCTGTTTTTT,CSAQGLAGDNTGELFF